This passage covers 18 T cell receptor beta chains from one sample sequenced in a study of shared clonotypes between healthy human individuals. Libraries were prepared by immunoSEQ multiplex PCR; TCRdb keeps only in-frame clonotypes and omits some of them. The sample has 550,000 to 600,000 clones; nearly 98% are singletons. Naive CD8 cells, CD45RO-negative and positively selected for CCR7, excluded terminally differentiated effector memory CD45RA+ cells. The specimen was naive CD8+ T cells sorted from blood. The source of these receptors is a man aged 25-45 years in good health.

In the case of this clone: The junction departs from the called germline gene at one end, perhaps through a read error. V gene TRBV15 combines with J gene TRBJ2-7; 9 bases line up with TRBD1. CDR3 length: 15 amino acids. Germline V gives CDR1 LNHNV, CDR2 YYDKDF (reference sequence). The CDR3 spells CATSREQGALVGQYF. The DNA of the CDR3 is TGTGCCACCAGTAGAGAACAGGGGGCACTCGTCGGGCAGTACTTC.

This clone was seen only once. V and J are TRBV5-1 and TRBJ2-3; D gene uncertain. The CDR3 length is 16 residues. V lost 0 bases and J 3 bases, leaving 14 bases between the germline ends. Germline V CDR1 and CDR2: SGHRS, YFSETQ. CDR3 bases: TGCGCCAGCAGCTTGGGCAGCGCCCGAGGAACAGATACGCAGTATTTT. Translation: CASSLGSARGTDTQYF.

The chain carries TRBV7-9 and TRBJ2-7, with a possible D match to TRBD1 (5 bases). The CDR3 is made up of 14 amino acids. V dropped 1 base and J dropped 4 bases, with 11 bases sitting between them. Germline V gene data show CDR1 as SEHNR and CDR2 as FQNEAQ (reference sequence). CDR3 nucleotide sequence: TGTGCCAGCAGCTTAGTTGCTGGGGCATACGAGCAGTACTTC. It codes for CASSLVAGAYEQYF.

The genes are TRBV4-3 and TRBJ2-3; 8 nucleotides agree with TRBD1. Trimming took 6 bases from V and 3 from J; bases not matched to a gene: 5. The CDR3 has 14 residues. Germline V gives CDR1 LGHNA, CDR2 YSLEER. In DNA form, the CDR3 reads TGCGCCAGCAGTTTTGACAGGGGAACAGATACGCAGTATTTT. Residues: CASSFDRGTDTQYF.

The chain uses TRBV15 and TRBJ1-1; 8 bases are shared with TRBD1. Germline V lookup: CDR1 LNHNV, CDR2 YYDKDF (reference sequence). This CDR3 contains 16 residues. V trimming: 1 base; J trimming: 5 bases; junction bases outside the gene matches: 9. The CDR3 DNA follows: TGTGCCACCAGCAGAGGGTCAGGGGGCGAGTATACTGAAGCTTTCTTT. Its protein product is CATSRGSGGEYTEAFF. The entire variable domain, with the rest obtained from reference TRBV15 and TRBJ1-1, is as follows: DAMVIQNPRYQVTQFGKPVTLSCSQTLNHNVMYWYQQKSSQAPKLLFHYYDKDFNNEADTPDNFQSRRPNTSFCFLDIRSPGLGDTAMYLCATSRGSGGEYTEAFFGQGTRLTVV.

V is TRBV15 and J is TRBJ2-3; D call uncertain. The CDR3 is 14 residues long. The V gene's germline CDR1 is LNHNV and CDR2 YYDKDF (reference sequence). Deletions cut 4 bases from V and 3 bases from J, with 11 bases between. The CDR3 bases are TGTGCCACCAGCACCAGTCGAGTAACAGATACGCAGTATTTT. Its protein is CATSTSRVTDTQYF.

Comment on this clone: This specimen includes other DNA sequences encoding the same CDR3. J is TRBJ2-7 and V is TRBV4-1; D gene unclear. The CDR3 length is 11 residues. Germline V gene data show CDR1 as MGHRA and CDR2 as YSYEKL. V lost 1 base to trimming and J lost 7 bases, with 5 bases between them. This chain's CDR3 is CASSQGDEQYF. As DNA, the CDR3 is TGCGCCAGCAGCCAAGGCGATGAGCAGTACTTC.

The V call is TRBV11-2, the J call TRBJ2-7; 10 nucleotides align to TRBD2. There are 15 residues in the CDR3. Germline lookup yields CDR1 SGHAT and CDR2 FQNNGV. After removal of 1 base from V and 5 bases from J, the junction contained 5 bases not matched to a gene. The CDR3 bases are TGTGCCAGCAGCTTAGGTCTAGCGGGAGTCAACGAGCAGTACTTC. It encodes CASSLGLAGVNEQYF.

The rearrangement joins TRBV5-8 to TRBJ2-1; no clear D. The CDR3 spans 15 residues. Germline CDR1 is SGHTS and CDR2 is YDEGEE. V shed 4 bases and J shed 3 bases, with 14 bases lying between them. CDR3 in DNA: TGTGCCAGCAGCCCTCGGAGAGAGTACTACAATGAGCAGTTCTTC. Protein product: CASSPRREYYNEQFF.

The CDR3 sequence is CASSSGLAESETGTDTQYF. Written as DNA, the CDR3 is TGTGCCAGCAGCTCCGGACTAGCGGAAAGCGAAACCGGCACAGATACGCAGTATTTT. The chain employs TRBV9 and TRBJ2-3, with 10 positions matching TRBD2. In germline, CDR1 is SGDLS, CDR2 YYNGEE. J was trimmed by 1 base and V by 4 bases; bases with no gene match: 15. The CDR3 extends over 19 amino acids.

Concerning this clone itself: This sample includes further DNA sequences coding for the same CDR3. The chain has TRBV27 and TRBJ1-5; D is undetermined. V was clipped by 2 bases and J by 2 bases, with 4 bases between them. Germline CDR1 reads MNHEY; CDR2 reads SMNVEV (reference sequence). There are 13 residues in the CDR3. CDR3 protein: CASSLAGNQPQHF. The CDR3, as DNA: TGTGCCAGCAGTTTAGCGGGCAATCAGCCCCAGCATTTT.

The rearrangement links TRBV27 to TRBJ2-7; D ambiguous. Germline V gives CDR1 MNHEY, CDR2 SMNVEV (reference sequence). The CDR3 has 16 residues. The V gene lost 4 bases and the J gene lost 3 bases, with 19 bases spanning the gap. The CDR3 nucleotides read TGTGCCAGCAGTTCCATGGGATGGTTAGCCAGCTACGAGCAGTACTTC. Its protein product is CASSSMGWLASYEQYF.

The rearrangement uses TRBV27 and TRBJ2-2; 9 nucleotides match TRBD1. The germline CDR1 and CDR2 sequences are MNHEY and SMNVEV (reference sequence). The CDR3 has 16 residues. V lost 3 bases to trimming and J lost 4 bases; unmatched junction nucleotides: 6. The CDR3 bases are TGTGCCAGCAGTTTGTCTAGGACAGGGGTCACCGGGGAGCTGTTTTTT. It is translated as CASSLSRTGVTGELFF.

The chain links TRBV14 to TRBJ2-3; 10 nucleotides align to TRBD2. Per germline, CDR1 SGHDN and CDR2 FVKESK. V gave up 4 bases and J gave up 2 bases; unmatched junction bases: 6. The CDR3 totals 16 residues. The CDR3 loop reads CASSLRTSGNTDTQYF. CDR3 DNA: TGTGCCAGCAGCCTCAGGACTAGCGGAAACACAGATACGCAGTATTTT.

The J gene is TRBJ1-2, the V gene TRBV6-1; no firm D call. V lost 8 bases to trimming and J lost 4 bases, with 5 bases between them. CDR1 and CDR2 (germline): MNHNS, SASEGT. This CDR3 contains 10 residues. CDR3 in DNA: TGTGCCAGCTTGTTCTATGGCTACACCTTC. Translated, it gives CASLFYGYTF.

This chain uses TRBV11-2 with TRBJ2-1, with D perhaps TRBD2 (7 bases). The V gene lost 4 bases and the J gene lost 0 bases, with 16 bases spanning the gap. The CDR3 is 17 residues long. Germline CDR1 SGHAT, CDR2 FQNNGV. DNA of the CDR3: TGTGCCAGCAGCTCACAAGGGGGGGTACTCTCCTACAATGAGCAGTTCTTC. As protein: CASSSQGGVLSYNEQFF. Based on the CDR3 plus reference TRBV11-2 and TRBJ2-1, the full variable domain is EAGVAQSPRYKIIEKRQSVAFWCNPISGHATLYWYQQILGQGPKLLIQFQNNGVVDDSQLPKDRFSAERLKGVDSTLKIQPAKLEDSAVYLCASSSQGGVLSYNEQFFGPGTRLTVL.

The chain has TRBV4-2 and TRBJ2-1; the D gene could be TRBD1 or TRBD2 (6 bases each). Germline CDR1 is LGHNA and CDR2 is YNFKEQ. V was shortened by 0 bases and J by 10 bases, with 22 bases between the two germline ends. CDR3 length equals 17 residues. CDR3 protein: CASSQDLRLGRGGEQFF. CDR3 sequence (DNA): TGTGCCAGCAGCCAAGATTTGAGACTAGGAAGAGGGGGGGAGCAGTTCTTC.

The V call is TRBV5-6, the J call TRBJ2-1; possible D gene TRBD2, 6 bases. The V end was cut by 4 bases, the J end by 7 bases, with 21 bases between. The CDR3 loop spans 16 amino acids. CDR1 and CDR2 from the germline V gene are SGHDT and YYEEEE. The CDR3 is CASSPTREYRGNEQFF. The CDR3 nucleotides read TGTGCCAGCAGCCCGACCAGGGAATACCGGGGGAATGAGCAGTTCTTC.